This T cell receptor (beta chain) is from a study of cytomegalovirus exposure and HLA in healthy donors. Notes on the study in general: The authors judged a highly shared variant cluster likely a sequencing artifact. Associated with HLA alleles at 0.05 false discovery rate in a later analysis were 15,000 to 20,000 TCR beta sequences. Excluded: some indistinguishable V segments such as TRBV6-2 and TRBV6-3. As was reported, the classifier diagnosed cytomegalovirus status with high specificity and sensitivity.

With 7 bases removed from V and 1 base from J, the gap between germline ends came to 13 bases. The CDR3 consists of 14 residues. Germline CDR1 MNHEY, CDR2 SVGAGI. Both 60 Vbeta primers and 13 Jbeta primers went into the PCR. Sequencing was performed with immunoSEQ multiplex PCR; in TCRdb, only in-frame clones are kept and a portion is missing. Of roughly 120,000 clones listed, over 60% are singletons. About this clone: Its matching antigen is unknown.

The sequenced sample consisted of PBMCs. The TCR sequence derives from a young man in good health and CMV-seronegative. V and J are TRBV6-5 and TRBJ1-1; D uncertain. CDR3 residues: CASISPRWNTEAFF. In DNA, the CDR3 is TGTGCCAGCATCTCACCCCGGTGGAACACTGAAGCTTTCTTT.